Below, 28 T cell receptor beta chains from the same sample are listed, as sequenced in a study of Graves' ophthalmopathy and Graves' hyperthyroidism. From RNA, the CDR3 regions of TCR beta chains were amplified and sequenced. After a first-round RT-PCR with HTBI primers, a second-round multiplex PCR was run. MiXCR, run by TCRdb on the multiplex PCR reads, gives a single entry per CDR3 protein. The repertoire holds 500,000 to 700,000 distinct CDR3 sequences, with approximately 22% as singletons. The specimen sequenced was peripheral blood. The origin of the receptors is a woman under 30 with stable Graves' hyperthyroidism. Some clones in this sample may be carry-over from other donors' samples.

This clonotype has a count of ten or more. The chain links TRBV20-1 to TRBJ1-1; a weak D match, TRBD1 (6 bases). The CDR3 runs to 12 residues. Germline CDR1 DFQATT, CDR2 SNEGSKA (reference sequence). Trimming took off 7 bases at V and 1 base at J, with 10 bases between the two ends. Here the CDR3 reads CSVGGRNTEAFF. DNA for the CDR3: TGCAGTGTGGGGGGGCGGAACACTGAAGCTTTCTTT.

This clonotype occurred many times. The junction shows a germline mismatch at one end, possibly a read error. This sequence joins TRBV12-3 or TRBV12-4 and TRBJ1-5; TRBD1 matches 8 bases. The CDR3 runs 15 residues. In DNA, the CDR3 is TGTACCAGCAGCTACAGGGGGGATAGCAATCAGCCCCAGCATTTT. It encodes CTSSYRGDSNQPQHF.

The CDR3 here is CSARDVGGGREGEQYF. The CDR3 bases are TGCAGTGCTAGAGATGTTGGGGGAGGCAGGGAAGGGGAGCAGTACTTC. V usage is TRBV20-1 and J usage is TRBJ2-7, with a tentative D call TRBD2 (6 bases). Germline V gene sequence: CDR1 DFQATT, CDR2 SNEGSKA (reference sequence). This CDR3 contains 16 residues. The V end lost 0 bases, the J end lost 7 bases, and 22 bases lay between the germline ends.

CDR3 DNA sequence: TGTGCTAGTGGTTTGGGCCTTGGGTATGGCTACACCTTC. Protein: CASGLGLGYGYTF. The rearrangement joins TRBV12-5 to TRBJ1-2; D remains unclear. CDR3 length: 13 residues. V was clipped by 1 base and J by 5 bases, with 8 bases between them. Germline V lookup: CDR1 LGHNT, CDR2 FRNRAP.

This clonotype was found many times. V gene TRBV11-2 combines with J gene TRBJ2-2, with 7 bases lining up with TRBD1. The CDR3 is made up of 16 amino acids. V dropped 1 base and J dropped 1; count of bases not matched to a gene: 3. The germline gives CDR1 SGHAT, CDR2 FQNNGV. As DNA, the CDR3 is TGTGCCAGCAGCTTAGTCGGGACAGAGAACACCGGGGAGCTGTTTTTT. Translation gives CASSLVGTENTGELFF.

With regard to this clonotype: A read error is possible here, since a much larger clone lies one base away. The gene calls are TRBV20-1 and TRBJ2-5; the D is unclear. CDR1 and CDR2 (germline): DFQATT, SNEGSKA (reference sequence). The CDR3 runs to 12 residues. The CDR3 DNA is TGCAGTGCTACCGACTTACAAGAGGCCCAGTACTTC. Amino acids: CSATDLQEAQYF.

This clonotype was detected many times. The chain uses TRBV20-1 and TRBJ1-1; no definite D call. The CDR3 contains 11 residues. CDR1 DFQATT and CDR2 SNEGSKA come from the germline V gene (reference sequence). Deletions cut 7 bases from V and 4 bases from J, with 10 bases between. CDR3: CSVERATEAFF. CDR3 in DNA: TGCAGTGTTGAGAGGGCCACTGAAGCTTTCTTT.

CDR3 in DNA: TGTGCCAGCAGACCTACAGTTTTGGACACTGAAGCTTTCTTT. Protein: CASRPTVLDTEAFF. The chain combines TRBV6-4 with TRBJ1-1; D gene unclear. The CDR3 runs 14 residues. Trimming cost V 6 bases and J 3 bases, with 14 bases left between them. Germline V gives CDR1 MRHNA, CDR2 SNTAGT.

This clonotype has only a few counts. The chain recombines TRBV6-5 with TRBJ2-7; 7 nucleotides align to TRBD2. The V and J ends lost 7 bases and 2 bases, in that order; junction bases with no gene match: 11. The germline gives CDR1 MNHEY, CDR2 SVGAGI. The CDR3 totals 15 residues. The CDR3 DNA follows: TGTGCCAGCAAGTTTGCTATCGCGGGGGCCTACGAGCAGTACTTC. Protein product: CASKFAIAGAYEQYF.

Ten or more counts support this clonotype. V gene TRBV10-3 combines with J gene TRBJ2-7, with 7 bases that match TRBD1. CDR1 is ENHRY and CDR2 is SYGVKD in the germline V gene. After removal of 6 bases from V and 2 bases from J, the junction contained 10 bases not matched to a gene. This CDR3 has 15 amino acids. The CDR3 reads CAIRETGTDPYEQYF. The CDR3 DNA sequence: TGTGCCATCAGGGAAACCGGGACAGACCCCTACGAGCAGTACTTC.

This clonotype was observed many times. The chain joins TRBV27 to TRBJ1-1; the D is unclear. V was clipped by 7 bases and J by 6 bases, with 24 bases between them. Germline CDR1 MNHEY, CDR2 SMNVEV (reference sequence). This CDR3 region has 16 residues. CDR3 sequence: CASNGNFGRSNAEAFF. In DNA form, the CDR3 reads TGTGCCAGCAATGGGAATTTTGGGAGGTCGAATGCTGAAGCTTTCTTT.

This clonotype was observed many times. The CDR3 loop is CASSLPLGVRQGAHEQYF. The CDR3 nucleotides are TGTGCCAGCAGTTTACCCCTCGGTGTAAGACAGGGGGCACACGAGCAGTACTTC. The chain couples TRBV28 to TRBJ2-7, with 10 nucleotides matching TRBD1. The V gene end was trimmed by 2 bases and the J gene end by 5 bases; junction bases not matched to a gene: 15. Germline CDR1 MDHEN, CDR2 SYDVKM. CDR3 length equals 18 residues.

V and J are TRBV6-1 and TRBJ1-1, with D possibly TRBD1 on 6 matching bases. Germline V gene lookup returns CDR1 MNHNS and CDR2 SASEGT. V lost 8 bases to trimming and J lost 5 bases, with 15 bases between them. The CDR3 consists of 13 residues. The CDR3 region has the DNA TGTGCCAGCGAACTACAGGGAACGACTGAAGCTTTCTTT. Protein: CASELQGTTEAFF.

The rearrangement joins TRBV12-3 or TRBV12-4 to TRBJ1-5; 7 nucleotides align to TRBD1. After removal of 2 bases from V and 7 bases from J, the junction contained 14 bases not matched to a gene. The CDR3 length is 17 residues. CDR3 sequence (DNA): TGTGCCAGCAGTTTAAGAATCCAACAGGGGCCGGGGCAGCCCCAGCATTTT. Translated: CASSLRIQQGPGQPQHF.

The rearrangement joins TRBV12-3 or TRBV12-4 to TRBJ2-7; D gene ambiguous. V gave up 2 bases and J gave up 3 bases, with 11 bases separating them. The CDR3 runs to 14 residues. The CDR3 DNA is TGTGCCAGCAGTTTAAAGGGCCCGGGCTACGAGCAGTACTTC. Translated: CASSLKGPGYEQYF.

Ten or more counts support this clonotype. The chain employs TRBV5-1 and TRBJ1-3; D is unresolved. Germline assignment: CDR1 SGHRS and CDR2 YFSETQ. V was cut by 0 bases and J by 3 bases, with 7 bases left in between. The CDR3 has 14 residues. The CDR3 nucleotides are TGCGCCAGCAGCTTGGGATTGGGTGGAAACACCATATATTTT. It translates to CASSLGLGGNTIYF.

This clonotype was found a few times. The rearrangement uses TRBV28 and TRBJ1-5; 7 nucleotides match TRBD1. The CDR3 contains 15 residues. J gave up 7 bases and V 5 bases, and 11 bases lay outside the gene matches. The V gene's germline CDR1 is MDHEN and CDR2 SYDVKM. The CDR3 nucleotides are TGTGCCAGCAGTCCAACTACAGGGGCGGTCCAGCCCCAGCATTTT. Protein sequence: CASSPTTGAVQPQHF.

V usage is TRBV20-1 and J usage is TRBJ1-1; tentatively, D is TRBD1 (5 bases). Trimming pared 0 bases from V and 1 base from J, leaving 6 bases between. Germline CDR1 and CDR2: DFQATT and SNEGSKA (reference sequence). This CDR3 contains 13 residues. For the CDR3, the DNA is TGCAGTGCTAGAGACGGGGCGAACACTGAAGCTTTCTTT. Its protein product is CSARDGANTEAFF.

This clonotype turned up a few times. This rearrangement joins TRBV20-1 to TRBJ1-6; D possibly corresponds to TRBD1 (6 bases). CDR3 length: 15 amino acids. From germline, CDR1 is DFQATT and CDR2 SNEGSKA (reference sequence). Trimming took off 3 bases at V and 7 bases at J, with 16 bases between the two ends. The DNA of the CDR3 is TGCAGTGCTAGCTTTCAGGGGTCGGGCAATTCACCCCTCCACTTT. This encodes CSASFQGSGNSPLHF.

The V gene is TRBV7-2, the J gene TRBJ1-2; 7 nucleotides agree with TRBD1. Looked up from germline, CDR1 is SGHTA and CDR2 is FQGNSA. V dropped 6 bases and J dropped 2; count of bases not matched to a gene: 6. The CDR3 sequence is 14 residues long. CDR3 residues: CASRGLGQNYGYTF. Written as DNA, the CDR3 is TGTGCCAGCAGGGGTTTGGGACAGAACTATGGCTACACCTTC.

Ten or more counts support this clonotype. V usage is TRBV6-1 and J usage is TRBJ2-7; 8 bases are shared with TRBD1. Germline-derived CDR1 and CDR2 are MNHNS and SASEGT. The CDR3 contains 14 residues. Trimming removed 6 bases from V and 2 bases from J; junction bases left unmatched: 6. The CDR3 coding sequence is TGTGCCAGCAGCCGTGGACAGGGCGCCTACGAGCAGTACTTC. Protein sequence: CASSRGQGAYEQYF.

Ten or more counts support this clonotype. The gene calls are TRBV10-3 and TRBJ2-7, with 7 bases matching TRBD2. Germline V gives CDR1 ENHRY, CDR2 SYGVKD. The trim removed 3 bases at V and 2 bases at J, leaving 7 bases unmatched. The CDR3 is 15 residues long. The CDR3 DNA reads as TGTGCCATCAGTGAATCTCTAGCGGCCCCCTACGAGCAGTACTTC. Protein sequence: CAISESLAAPYEQYF.

At least ten counts were recorded for this clonotype. The V call is TRBV14, the J call TRBJ2-4; 7 positions agree with TRBD1. The CDR3 sequence is 11 residues long. Trimming cost V 9 bases and J 8 bases; bases outside gene matches: 4. Germline CDR1 and CDR2: SGHDN and FVKESK. CDR3 coding DNA: TGTGCCAGACCAGACAGGGACATTCAGTACTTC. The encoded protein is CARPDRDIQYF. The entire variable domain, with the rest obtained from reference TRBV14 and TRBJ2-4, is as follows: EAGVTQFPSHSVIEKGQTVTLRCDPISGHDNLYWYRRVMGKEIKFLLHFVKESKQDESGMPNNRFLAERTGGTYSTLKVQPAELEDSGVYFCARPDRDIQYFGAGTRLSVL.

The chain uses TRBV18 and TRBJ1-1; D gene unclear. The V end was cut by 5 bases, the J end by 0 bases, with 13 bases between. From germline, CDR1 is KGHSH and CDR2 LQKENI. The CDR3 is 15 residues long. The DNA for the CDR3 is TGTGCCAGCTCAGTGGAGGGCTATTTGAACACTGAAGCTTTCTTT. Its protein product is CASSVEGYLNTEAFF.

This clonotype was recorded at least ten times. The chain has TRBV7-3 and TRBJ1-1; D not certain. There are 13 residues in the CDR3. CDR1 SGHTA and CDR2 FQGTGA come from the germline V gene. Trimming removed 5 bases at V and 1 base at J, with 8 bases between. CDR3 bases: TGTGCCAGCAGCGAGACCAGGAACACTGAAGCTTTCTTT. This gives the protein CASSETRNTEAFF.

This clonotype showed up many times. The chain carries TRBV7-2 and TRBJ2-7; D is uncertain. This CDR3 comprises 12 residues. V lost 3 bases and J 2 bases, leaving 5 bases between the germline ends. CDR1 is SGHTA and CDR2 is FQGNSA in the germline V gene. The chain's CDR3 is CASSFRPYEQYF. CDR3 DNA: TGTGCCAGCAGCTTTCGGCCCTACGAGCAGTACTTC.

The table lists this clonotype with many counts. A much bigger clone sits one base away, suggesting this may be a read error. The J gene is TRBJ1-1, the V gene TRBV12-5; D might be TRBD1 (6 bases). CDR1 and CDR2 from the germline V gene are LGHNT and FRNRAP. The ends were cut back, 5 bases at V and 3 bases at J, with 13 bases in the middle. This CDR3 is 14 amino acids long. The CDR3 nucleotides are TGTGCTAGTGGTCCTACAGGGAGACACACTGAAGCTTTCTTT. As protein: CASGPTGRHTEAFF.

The sample holds many counts of this clonotype. The chain recombines TRBV24-1 with TRBJ1-1; unclear D gene. V lost 3 bases, J lost 1 base, and 5 bases lay in between. This CDR3 comprises 13 residues. Germline CDR1 KGHDR, CDR2 SFDVKD. CDR3 sequence: CATSDRKNTEAFF. CDR3 in DNA: TGTGCCACCAGTGATCGAAAGAACACTGAAGCTTTCTTT.